The present T cell receptor beta chain was sequenced within a study of patients and donors after allogeneic stem cell transplantation. One entry per CDR3 protein results from TCRdb running MiXCR on the RT-PCR reads. The sample includes 70,000 to 100,000 distinct CDR3 sequences, around 5% of them seen just once. Per germline, CDR1 SEHNR and CDR2 FQNEAQ (reference sequence). The CDR3 spans 13 residues. Trimming took 2 bases from V and 4 from J, leaving 8 bases between them. This clonotype was recorded a few times. This receptor was taken from a human donor who was either an allogeneic HSCT recipient or a stem cell or donor lymphocyte infusion donor (not recorded which). It is not recorded whose cells these are; they may come from a transplant donor. The chain joins TRBV7-9 to TRBJ1-2; D is perhaps TRBD1 (6 bases). Sequencing input: blood, either unsorted or a sorted T cell fraction (not recorded which). The CDR3 nucleotides read TGTGCCAGCAGCTTAATGGACAGCTATGGCTACACCTTC. Translating gives CASSLMDSYGYTF.